Sequencing of this T cell receptor (beta chain) was carried out in a study of technical replicates of blood from a handful of donors (dated by TCRdb to the late 2010s). Per the germline V gene (reference sequence), SEHNR is the CDR1 and FQNEAQ is the CDR2. From its cysteine to its phenylalanine, the CDR3 spans 15 amino acids. Only the CDR3 portion is preserved as DNA: 45 bases, with reading frame beginning at the first base. Trimming accounts for 7 bases at V and 4 bases at J, while the number of junction bases matched to no gene is 10. Details on this clone: This clone's antigen is unknown. Base qualities are not recorded, but no much larger clone differs from it by a single base.

The library was produced with the immunoSEQ multiplex PCR assay. The table was pulled from immuneACCESS by TCRdb, which kept in-frame rearrangements only. Such tables lose some clones; where checked, under half of the loss comes from unresolved V genes, and the rest has no known cause. Across this sample there are about 85,000 clones, with 90% to 95% seen only once. The ten most abundant clones make up around 0.25% of the sample. This clonotype was obtained from a human donor in good health. The chain uses TRBV7-9 and TRBJ2-5, with TRBD2 identical over 9 junction bases. Sequenced material: T cells isolated from PBMCs. The bases read TGTGCCAGCACCGGTTTAGCGGGAGACGGAGAGACCCAGTACTTC. It is translated as CASTGLAGDGETQYF.